What follows are 27 T cell receptor beta chains derived from one specimen sequenced in a study of T cells in Graves' hyperthyroidism and ophthalmopathy. Authors of the study amplified TCR beta CDR3 regions from RNA transcripts. Researchers ran a first-round RT-PCR on the TCR CDR3 using the HTBI primer set. TCRdb ran MiXCR on the multiplex PCR reads and lists one entry per CDR3 protein. Of roughly 500,000 distinct CDR3 sequences in the sample, 15% to 20% are singletons; the top ten hold 25% to 30%. The sample taken for sequencing was blood. These receptors were collected from a woman between 25 and 40 years old with Graves' ophthalmopathy.

In its sample, this clonotype was seen a few times. This chain connects TRBV7-9 to TRBJ1-6; TRBD1 agrees at 7 bases. Germline CDR1 and CDR2: SEHNR and FQNEAQ (reference sequence). The CDR3 totals 14 residues. Unmatched junction bases numbered 6, after V lost 3 bases and J lost 10 bases. The CDR3 region is CASSFDRVGSPLHF. The CDR3 nucleotides are TGTGCCAGCAGCTTTGACAGGGTAGGGTCACCCCTCCACTTT.

This chain uses TRBV28 with TRBJ1-2; unclear D gene. CDR3 length equals 15 residues. Germline CDR1 MDHEN, CDR2 SYDVKM. V shed 0 bases and J shed 0 bases, with 8 bases lying between them. CDR3 amino acids: CASSLWVGSNYGYTF. CDR3 DNA sequence: TGTGCCAGCAGTTTATGGGTAGGCTCTAACTATGGCTACACCTTC.

This clonotype came up many times. CDR3 loop: CASSYQTSGFSTDTQYF. The DNA for the CDR3 is TGTGCCAGCAGCTACCAGACTAGCGGGTTCAGCACAGATACGCAGTATTTT. V and J are TRBV7-2 and TRBJ2-3; TRBD2 matches 10 bases. This CDR3 has 17 amino acids. Germline CDR1 is SGHTA and CDR2 is FQGNSA. V shed 4 bases, J shed 0 bases, and the junction held 7 bases outside the gene matches.

This clonotype turned up a few times. This chain joins TRBV20-1 and TRBJ1-5; 10 bases match TRBD1. Germline V gives CDR1 DFQATT, CDR2 SNEGSKA (reference sequence). With 6 bases clipped from V and 2 bases from J, the junction kept 16 bases outside the gene matches. The CDR3 covers 18 residues. The CDR3 spells CSALNPDRGLAGNQPQHF. CDR3 sequence (DNA): TGCAGTGCCCTTAACCCTGACAGGGGGCTTGCGGGCAATCAGCCCCAGCATTTT.

A note on this clonotype: This may be a read error: a much more frequent sequence differs by one nucleotide. The chain couples TRBV30 to TRBJ2-4; maybe TRBD1 (6 bases). This CDR3 spans 15 amino acids. Germline CDR1 and CDR2: GTSNPN and SVGIG (reference sequence). The CDR3 spells CAWSVTGKGKTIQYF. DNA of the CDR3: TGTGCCTGGAGTGTCACAGGGAAGGGAAAAACCATTCAGTACTTC.

In this sample, this clonotype turned up many times. The rearrangement uses TRBV7-2 and TRBJ2-1; 9 positions agree with TRBD1. The J segment lost 3 bases and the V segment lost 1 base, leaving 4 bases of the junction unmatched. Germline CDR1 is SGHTA and CDR2 is FQGNSA. The CDR3 contains 16 residues. The CDR3, as DNA: TGTGCCAGCAGCTTAGAAGGGACAGGGTACTACAATGAGCAGTTCTTC. Encoded protein: CASSLEGTGYYNEQFF.

In this sample, this clonotype turned up many times. The chain uses TRBV20-1 and TRBJ2-1; 9 bases are shared with TRBD2. Trimming removed 4 bases from V and 0 bases from J; junction bases left unmatched: 7. Germline V gene lookup returns CDR1 DFQATT and CDR2 SNEGSKA (reference sequence). This CDR3 has 16 amino acids. This CDR3 is CSANGGTSRSYNEQFF. The CDR3 DNA reads TGCAGTGCTAATGGCGGGACTAGCCGCTCCTACAATGAGCAGTTCTTC.

Turning to this clonotype: At one end, the junction sequence differs from germline, possibly due to a read error. The genes are TRBV7-7 and TRBJ2-1; TRBD2 matches at 14 bases. This CDR3 is 14 amino acids long. Germline lookup yields CDR1 SSHAT and CDR2 FNYEAQ (reference sequence). CDR3 residues: CASSAGLAGAEQFF. CDR3 bases: TGTGCTAGCAGCGCGGGACTAGCGGGAGCTGAGCAGTTCTTC.

The V gene is TRBV15, the J gene TRBJ1-1; maybe TRBD1 (6 bases). V dropped 1 base and J dropped 0 bases, with 9 bases sitting between them. Per germline, CDR1 LNHNV and CDR2 YYDKDF (reference sequence). This CDR3 is built from 15 residues. The CDR3 coding sequence is TGTGCCACCAGCAGAGGACAGGCGATGAACACTGAAGCTTTCTTT. Protein product: CATSRGQAMNTEAFF.

This clonotype appeared a few times. This chain uses TRBV19 with TRBJ1-1; D is possibly TRBD1 (5 bases). The germline V gene encodes CDR1 LNHDA and CDR2 SQIVND (reference sequence). Trimming removed 7 bases at V and 2 bases at J, with 14 bases between. This CDR3 has 14 amino acids. CDR3 bases: TGTGCCAGTATCGACGGGGGAACAAACACTGAAGCTTTCTTT. The encoded protein is CASIDGGTNTEAFF. Full variable domain (rest looked up from reference TRBV19 and TRBJ1-1): DGGITQSPKYLFRKEGQNVTLSCEQNLNHDAMYWYRQDPGQGLRLIYYSQIVNDFQKGDIAEGYSVSREKKESFPLTVTSAQKNPTAFYLCASIDGGTNTEAFFGQGTRLTVV.

This clonotype has a count of ten or more. This sequence joins TRBV28 and TRBJ1-4, with 8 bases aligning to TRBD1. V was pared by 5 bases and J by 6 bases, with 8 bases of the junction left unmatched. Germline values: CDR1 MDHEN, CDR2 SYDVKM. This CDR3 spans 15 amino acids. The CDR3 bases are TGTGCCAGCAGTGGTCAGGGGGCTTACTATGAAAAACTGTTTTTT. Translation gives CASSGQGAYYEKLFF.

The sample holds one count of this clonotype. This chain connects TRBV29-1 to TRBJ2-7, with D tentatively TRBD1 (6 bases). Looked up from germline, CDR1 is SQVTM and CDR2 is ANQGSEA. V was clipped by 4 bases and J by 2 bases, with 15 bases between them. CDR3 length: 14 residues. Here the CDR3 reads CSVVSQGIAYEQYF. The CDR3 region has the DNA TGCAGCGTTGTATCACAGGGTATCGCCTACGAGCAGTACTTC.

This clonotype came up many times. V is TRBV14 and J is TRBJ2-1; 9 bases are a match to TRBD2. V lost 0 bases to trimming and J lost 4 bases; unmatched junction nucleotides: 13. CDR3 size: 19 residues. Germline V gene sequence: CDR1 SGHDN, CDR2 FVKESK. This CDR3 reads CASSQDRAGGIRGYNEQFF. The CDR3 bases are TGTGCCAGCAGCCAAGATAGAGCGGGAGGTATCCGCGGTTACAATGAGCAGTTCTTC.

CDR3 sequence reads: CASIAQGGRGANVLTF. The CDR3 DNA reads as TGCGCCAGCATCGCCCAGGGGGGGCGTGGGGCCAACGTCCTGACTTTC. The rearrangement uses TRBV5-1 and TRBJ2-6; D may be TRBD1 or TRBD2 (7 bases each). Germline CDR1 and CDR2: SGHRS and YFSETQ. V dropped 6 bases and J dropped 3 bases, with 16 bases sitting between them. This CDR3 has 16 amino acids.

This clonotype has only a few counts. The chain joins TRBV19 to TRBJ2-7; D perhaps matches TRBD1 (5 bases). V dropped 5 bases and J dropped 2 bases, with 13 bases sitting between them. The CDR3 is 14 amino acids. Germline CDR1 reads LNHDA; CDR2 reads SQIVND (reference sequence). The CDR3 protein is CASSWQGSTYEQYF. CDR3 nucleotides: TGTGCCAGTAGTTGGCAGGGATCGACCTACGAGCAGTACTTC.

This clonotype was recorded many times. CDR3 loop: CSATSYEQYF. CDR3 nucleotides: TGCAGTGCTACGTCCTACGAGCAGTACTTC. The chain combines TRBV20-1 with TRBJ2-7; D not certain. V lost 4 bases to trimming and J lost 1 base, with 2 bases between them. The CDR3 extends over 10 amino acids. Germline CDR1 and CDR2: DFQATT and SNEGSKA (reference sequence).

This clonotype has just a few counts. J is TRBJ2-1 and V is TRBV9; D gene unclear. This CDR3 comprises 15 residues. CDR1 and CDR2 (germline): SGDLS, YYNGEE. The V end lost 0 bases, the J end lost 5 bases, and 12 bases lay between the germline ends. CDR3 DNA sequence: TGTGCCAGCAGCGTAGCTCGACTGGGTGACAATGAGCAGTTCTTC. This sequence encodes CASSVARLGDNEQFF.

This clonotype was detected only a few times. The V and J genes are TRBV5-1 and TRBJ1-1; 7 positions match TRBD1. V shed 1 base and J 1 base; nucleotides not matched to a gene: 13. The CDR3 has 18 residues. The germline V gene encodes CDR1 SGHRS and CDR2 YFSETQ. The CDR3 here is CASSLRGTGVLTNTEAFF. The CDR3 bases are TGCGCCAGCAGCTTGAGGGGCACAGGGGTCCTTACGAACACTGAAGCTTTCTTT. The variable domain in full, completed from reference TRBV5-1 and TRBJ1-1, reads KAGVTQTPRYLIKTRGQQVTLSCSPISGHRSVSWYQQTPGQGLQFLFEYFSETQRNKGNFPGRFSGRQFSNSRSEMNVSTLELGDSALYLCASSLRGTGVLTNTEAFFGQGTRLTVV.

To note about this clonotype: The junction departs from the called germline gene at one end, perhaps through a read error. The chain recombines TRBV5-1 with TRBJ2-7; D is undetermined. The CDR3 contains 16 residues. Per the germline V gene, CDR1 is SGHRS and CDR2 is YFSETQ. Here the CDR3 reads CASSAPGPPVTYEQYF. CDR3 DNA: TGTGCCAGCAGCGCACCCGGGCCCCCGGTCACCTACGAGCAGTACTTC.

The sample holds many counts of this clonotype. The chain links TRBV18 to TRBJ1-5; 9 bases are shared with TRBD1. Germline lookup yields CDR1 KGHSH and CDR2 LQKENI. CDR3 length: 14 residues. V gave up 6 bases and J gave up 5 bases; unmatched junction bases: 5. The CDR3 loop reads CASSPGQGDQPQHF. CDR3 nucleotide sequence: TGTGCCAGCTCGCCGGGACAGGGCGATCAGCCCCAGCATTTT.

This clonotype was seen at least ten times. This rearrangement joins TRBV29-1 to TRBJ1-5, with 8 bases identical to TRBD1. The CDR3 contains 15 residues. From germline, CDR1 is SQVTM and CDR2 ANQGSEA. V lost 6 bases, J lost 2 bases, and 9 bases stayed unmatched. The CDR3 coding sequence is TGCAGCGTAGCAGACGGGACAGGTCGCAATCAGCCCCAGCATTTT. It is translated as CSVADGTGRNQPQHF.

V gene TRBV27 combines with J gene TRBJ1-5; possibly TRBD1 for D (5 bases). V gave up 5 bases and J gave up 7 bases, with 18 bases separating them. CDR1 and CDR2 from the germline V gene are MNHEY and SMNVEV (reference sequence). The CDR3 runs to 15 residues. CDR3: CASSPEGRWGQPQHF. Written as DNA, the CDR3 is TGTGCCAGCAGTCCCGAAGGACGTTGGGGCCAGCCCCAGCATTTT.

This clonotype has at least ten counts. The V and J genes are TRBV5-1 and TRBJ2-3, with D tentatively TRBD1 or TRBD2 (5 bases each). The V end was cut by 1 base, the J end by 0 bases, with 12 bases between. The CDR3 consists of 16 residues. CDR1 is SGHRS and CDR2 is YFSETQ in the germline V gene. The CDR3 DNA follows: TGCGCCAGCAGCTTGAGTAGCGCAGGGAGCACAGATACGCAGTATTTT. Its translation is CASSLSSAGSTDTQYF. Based on the CDR3 plus reference TRBV5-1 and TRBJ2-3, the full variable domain is KAGVTQTPRYLIKTRGQQVTLSCSPISGHRSVSWYQQTPGQGLQFLFEYFSETQRNKGNFPGRFSGRQFSNSRSEMNVSTLELGDSALYLCASSLSSAGSTDTQYFGPGTRLTVL.

This clonotype was seen at least ten times. The genes are TRBV16 and TRBJ2-7; D uncertain. Germline V gives CDR1 KGHSY, CDR2 FQNENV. The CDR3 is made up of 13 amino acids. Trimming shortened V by 0 bases and J by 3 bases, and 6 bases separated the two germline ends. This CDR3 is CASSQSPSYEQYF. The CDR3 DNA follows: TGTGCCAGCAGCCAATCGCCAAGCTACGAGCAGTACTTC.

The gene calls are TRBV4-3 and TRBJ2-7; 8 bases fit TRBD1. Germline CDR1 reads LGHNA; CDR2 reads YSLEER. The CDR3 spans 15 residues. After removal of 2 bases from V and 3 bases from J, the junction contained 6 bases not matched to a gene. The CDR3 region has the DNA TGCGCCAGCAGCCAATTCTCGGGACAGGACTACGAGCAGTACTTC. This translates into CASSQFSGQDYEQYF.

This rearrangement joins TRBV4-3 to TRBJ2-7; 9 bases fit TRBD2. The CDR3 contains 15 residues. CDR1 LGHNA and CDR2 YSLEER come from the germline V gene. The V segment lost 2 bases and the J segment 4 bases; nucleotides outside the gene matches: 6. CDR3 coding DNA: TGCGCCAGCAGCCAAAGTACAGCGGGAGGATACGAGCAGTACTTC. Translation: CASSQSTAGGYEQYF.

The table lists this clonotype with a few counts. This chain links TRBV20-1 with TRBJ2-5; perhaps TRBD2 as D (6 bases). The V gene's germline CDR1 is DFQATT and CDR2 SNEGSKA (reference sequence). CDR3 length equals 14 residues. The ends were cut back, 4 bases at V and 3 bases at J, with 15 bases in the middle. The CDR3 sequence is CSATTPPGEETQYF. CDR3 bases: TGCAGTGCTACTACTCCCCCGGGGGAAGAGACCCAGTACTTC.